This T cell receptor (beta chain) derives from a study of cytomegalovirus exposure and HLA in healthy donors. Study-wide points: Excluded: some indistinguishable V segments such as TRBV6-2 and TRBV6-3.

To note about this clone: Its antigen remains unidentified.

In the PCR, 60 Vbeta and 13 Jbeta primers were used. TCRdb's table, derived via immunoSEQ multiplex PCR, lists solely in-frame clones and lacks some. Of some 130,000 clones in the sample, 75% to 85% are singletons; the top ten hold roughly 2.5%. The germline V and J ends were trimmed by 5 bases and 0 bases, with 13 bases remaining between them. Per germline, CDR1 MNHNY and CDR2 SVGAGI (reference sequence). The CDR3 sequence is 16 residues long. V is TRBV6-6 and J is TRBJ1-4; D is possibly TRBD1 (6 bases). Sequenced input: PBMCs. This clonotype was sampled from a young man in good health and CMV-seronegative. The CDR3 here is CASSGRGMSTNEKLFF. The CDR3 nucleotides are TGTGCCAGCAGTGGCAGGGGAATGTCAACTAATGAAAAACTGTTTTTT.